Following are 31 T cell receptor beta chains from one sample sequenced in a study of shared clonotypes between healthy human individuals. Assay used: immunoSEQ multiplex PCR; TCRdb lists only in-frame clones, some missing. The sample shows some 92,000 clones, 40% to 55% of them seen only once. Sequences were obtained from PBMCs. The receptor set was obtained from a woman aged 40 to 50 in good health. Some clones in this sample may be carry-over from other donors' samples.

This chain joins TRBV25-1 and TRBJ2-1, with 11 bases lining up with TRBD2. This CDR3 comprises 15 residues. Germline V lookup: CDR1 MGHDK, CDR2 SYGVNS. The V and J ends lost 6 bases and 4 bases, in that order; junction bases with no gene match: 5. CDR3 DNA sequence: TGTGCCAGCAGCCCCTCTAGCGGGGGGTACAATGAGCAGTTCTTC. Translating it yields CASSPSSGGYNEQFF. The full variable domain, completed using reference TRBV25-1 and TRBJ2-1, is EADIYQTPRYLVIGTGKKITLECSQTMGHDKMYWYQQDPGMELHLIHYSYGVNSTEKGDLSSESTVSRIRTEHFPLTLESARPSHTSQYLCASSPSSGGYNEQFFGPGTRLTVL.

The rearrangement uses TRBV7-9 and TRBJ2-7; 15 bases line up with TRBD2. The CDR3 is 15 residues long. V gave up 3 bases and J gave up 5 bases; unmatched junction bases: 2. In germline, CDR1 is SEHNR, CDR2 FQNEAQ (reference sequence). CDR3 sequence: CASSFRTSGRDEQYF. In DNA, the CDR3 is TGTGCCAGCAGCTTCCGGACTAGCGGGAGGGACGAGCAGTACTTC.

The rearrangement links TRBV5-1 to TRBJ2-7, with D unresolved. The CDR3 is 13 residues long. Trimming took 7 bases from V and 2 from J, leaving 13 bases between them. Germline values: CDR1 SGHRS, CDR2 YFSETQ. In nucleotides, the CDR3 is TGCGCCAGCGCCCTAGACTTAGCCTACGAGCAGTACTTC. Translating gives CASALDLAYEQYF.

The chain uses TRBV6-6 and TRBJ1-5; tentatively, D is TRBD1 (5 bases). Trimming pared 5 bases from V and 2 bases from J, leaving 13 bases between. The CDR3 is 15 amino acids. CDR1 is MNHNY, CDR2 SVGAGI, per germline (reference sequence). CDR3 sequence reads: CASSAGSFGNQPQHF. The DNA of the CDR3 is TGTGCCAGCAGTGCAGGGTCGTTTGGCAATCAGCCCCAGCATTTT.

Comment on this clone: A read error may explain this, as a much larger clone is one base away. The chain has TRBV5-4 and TRBJ2-4, with TRBD1 as a possible D gene (6 bases). CDR3 size: 13 residues. CDR1 is SGHNT, CDR2 YYREEE, per germline (reference sequence). V was cut by 3 bases and J by 10 bases, with 14 bases left in between. The CDR3 DNA reads as TGTGCCAGCAGCTGGGAATCGCAGGGGATTCAGTACTTC. Translated, it gives CASSWESQGIQYF.

The genes are TRBV5-1 and TRBJ2-5; D might be TRBD1 (7 bases). The germline gives CDR1 SGHRS, CDR2 YFSETQ. This CDR3 region has 15 residues. Deletions cut 0 bases from V and 4 bases from J, with 13 bases between. CDR3 sequence reads: CASSLAGGQIETQYF. Written as DNA, the CDR3 is TGCGCCAGCAGCTTGGCCGGGGGACAGATAGAGACCCAGTACTTC.

V and J are TRBV27 and TRBJ2-3, with D possibly being TRBD1 (5 bases). CDR1 and CDR2 (germline): MNHEY, SMNVEV (reference sequence). The V end lost 5 bases, the J end lost 10 bases, and 22 bases lay between the germline ends. The CDR3 consists of 15 residues. Written as DNA, the CDR3 is TGTGCCAGCAGTCTGACCAAACAGGCCAGGGATGCGCAGTATTTT. It translates to CASSLTKQARDAQYF.

The CDR3: CASSLEGFSNQPQHF. CDR3 in DNA: TGCGCCAGCAGCTTGGAGGGTTTTAGCAATCAGCCCCAGCATTTT. The chain combines TRBV5-1 with TRBJ1-5; D gene unclear. Trimming left V 0 bases short and J 0 bases short, with 7 bases between. This CDR3 is 15 amino acids long. CDR1 and CDR2 from the germline V gene are SGHRS and YFSETQ.

This chain joins TRBV30 and TRBJ2-5, with D tentatively TRBD1 or TRBD2 (5 bases each). The J call may not be correct, given that the DNA end is closer to TRBJ2-7. The germline V gene has CDR1 GTSNPN and CDR2 SVGIG (reference sequence). There are 13 residues in the CDR3. The CDR3 is CAWSEGRDYEQYF. The CDR3 nucleotides are TGTGCCTGGAGTGAGGGACGGGACTACGAGCAGTACTTC.

Comment on this clone: A read error is possible here, since a much larger clone lies one base away. The same CDR3 is also encoded by other DNA sequences in this sample. V gene TRBV7-9 combines with J gene TRBJ1-3; D remains ambiguous. Germline assignment: CDR1 SEHNR and CDR2 FQNEAQ (reference sequence). There are 13 residues in the CDR3. CDR3 in amino acids: CASSPLGSNTIYF. The CDR3 DNA follows: TGTGCCAGCAGCCCACTAGGATCAAACACCATATACTTT.

V is TRBV7-8 and J is TRBJ1-2; tentatively, D is TRBD1 (6 bases). V lost 1 base, J lost 3 bases, and 12 bases lay in between. This CDR3 is 15 amino acids long. Looked up from germline, CDR1 is SGHVS and CDR2 is FQNEAQ. DNA for the CDR3: TGTGCCAGCAGCTTAGGAGGCAGGGGCGACTATGGCTACACCTTC. This translates into CASSLGGRGDYGYTF.

DNA of the CDR3: TGTGCCAGCAGTTTATGGAAAGGGCTGAGCGGCTACGAGCAGTACTTC. It translates to CASSLWKGLSGYEQYF. The V call is TRBV28, the J call TRBJ2-7; a weak D match, TRBD2 (5 bases). This CDR3 is 16 amino acids long. Germline V gene data show CDR1 as MDHEN and CDR2 as SYDVKM. Between the trimmed V and J ends, which lost 0 bases and 3 bases, there was a span of 15 bases.

This clone has just a few counts. The chain has TRBV2 and TRBJ1-1, with TRBD1 matching 8 bases. The CDR3 spans 13 residues. Germline V gene sequence: CDR1 SNHLY, CDR2 FYNNEI. V lost 6 bases to trimming and J lost 1 base; unmatched junction nucleotides: 1. CDR3 sequence reads: CASSGQGNTEAFF. DNA of the CDR3: TGTGCCAGCAGCGGACAGGGGAACACTGAAGCTTTCTTT.

V is TRBV4-2 and J is TRBJ2-7, with D perhaps matching TRBD1 (6 bases). V gave up 2 bases and J gave up 1 base, with 12 bases separating them. From germline, CDR1 is LGHNA and CDR2 YNFKEQ. The CDR3 has 15 amino acids. CDR3 loop: CASSQFRGSSYEQYF. CDR3 in DNA: TGTGCCAGCAGCCAATTCAGGGGATCGTCCTACGAGCAGTACTTC.

This clone was found many times. The rearrangement uses TRBV27 and TRBJ1-5; D gene unclear. This CDR3 has 13 amino acids. The germline V gene encodes CDR1 MNHEY and CDR2 SMNVEV (reference sequence). Trimming removed 6 bases at V and 3 bases at J, with 9 bases between. CDR3 nucleotides: TGTGCCAGCAGCCCATTCCCCAATCAGCCCCAGCATTTT. Translation: CASSPFPNQPQHF.

Only a few counts were recorded for this clone. The CDR3 DNA reads as TGTGCCAGTACCGCCGGGAGGACTAGCGGGAGGGATTCCTACGAGCAGTACTTC. It is translated as CASTAGRTSGRDSYEQYF. The rearrangement links TRBV19 to TRBJ2-7, with 15 bases lining up with TRBD2. The CDR3 consists of 18 residues. The germline V gene has CDR1 LNHDA and CDR2 SQIVND (reference sequence). V was pared by 7 bases and J by 1 base, with 11 bases of the junction left unmatched.

The V gene is TRBV6-5, the J gene TRBJ2-7; tentatively, D is TRBD1 (6 bases). V shed 0 bases and J shed 3 bases, with 12 bases lying between them. CDR3 length: 15 amino acids. Germline CDR1 and CDR2: MNHEY and SVGAGI. The CDR3, as DNA: TGTGCCAGCAGTTACTCACCGGGACAAAGCTACGAGCAGTACTTC. Translating gives CASSYSPGQSYEQYF.

This chain uses TRBV5-1 with TRBJ2-7, with D tentatively TRBD2 (5 bases). CDR1 is SGHRS, CDR2 YFSETQ, per germline. The V end lost 5 bases, the J end lost 5 bases, and 20 bases lay between the germline ends. The CDR3 runs 15 residues. The CDR3 DNA is TGCGCCAGCAGGAAAGCGCAGGTCACGGGAAACGAGCAGTACTTC. This encodes CASRKAQVTGNEQYF.

The chain joins TRBV30 to TRBJ2-7; D gene uncertain. V lost 4 bases, J lost 4 bases, and 17 bases lay in between. Germline CDR1 GTSNPN, CDR2 SVGIG (reference sequence). The CDR3 sequence is 14 residues long. The CDR3, as DNA: TGTGCCTGGAAATGGACCACTTTGACGTACGAGCAGTACTTC. Translation: CAWKWTTLTYEQYF.

Worth noting for this clone: Its ends do not fully match the called genes, so a read error is possible. This rearrangement joins TRBV5-4 to TRBJ2-3, with 7 positions matching TRBD2. CDR1 is SGHNT and CDR2 is YYREEE in the germline V gene (reference sequence). This CDR3 contains 15 residues. The CDR3 coding sequence is TGCGCCAGCAGCCAGGACATGGGAGGGAGGGATACGCAGTATTTT. It specifies CASSQDMGGRDTQYF.

This clone was seen more than once but under ten times. The chain links TRBV5-6 to TRBJ2-2; weak D call: TRBD1 (5 bases). The germline V gene encodes CDR1 SGHDT and CDR2 YYEEEE. This CDR3 has 15 amino acids. Trimming took off 1 base at V and 0 bases at J, with 7 bases between the two ends. CDR3 DNA: TGTGCCAGCAGCTTGAGGACAACGAACACCGGGGAGCTGTTTTTT. Amino acid sequence: CASSLRTTNTGELFF.

This clone came up many times. CDR3 coding DNA: TGTGCCAGCAGACCCGGACAGTCGGGAGGTCAGCCCCAGCATTTT. This gives the protein CASRPGQSGGQPQHF. The chain uses TRBV28 and TRBJ1-5, with D tentatively TRBD1 (6 bases). Trimming took off 6 bases at V and 6 bases at J, with 18 bases between the two ends. Germline lookup yields CDR1 MDHEN and CDR2 SYDVKM. This CDR3 has 15 amino acids.

Only a few counts were recorded for this clone. The chain is built from TRBV7-3 and TRBJ2-1; 7 positions agree with TRBD1. Trimming at V came to 5 bases and at J to 7 bases, leaving 11 bases not matched to a gene. This CDR3 contains 15 residues. Germline lookup yields CDR1 SGHTA and CDR2 FQGTGA. CDR3 residues: CASSRDSTSLNEQFF. The CDR3 bases are TGTGCCAGCAGCCGGGACAGCACGTCTTTAAATGAGCAGTTCTTC.

This chain links TRBV18 with TRBJ1-3, with 8 bases lining up with TRBD1. There are 15 residues in the CDR3. The germline CDR1 and CDR2 sequences are KGHSH and LQKENI. V lost 2 bases and J lost 1; bases outside the gene matches: 1. CDR3 region: CASSPRTGSGNTIYF. For the CDR3, the DNA is TGTGCCAGCTCACCAAGGACAGGGTCTGGAAACACCATATATTTT.

At least ten counts were recorded for this clone. A read error may account for a junction end that differs from germline. The chain couples TRBV11-2 to TRBJ1-2; a weak D match, TRBD1 (6 bases). The CDR3 has 13 amino acids. Germline V gene data show CDR1 as SGHAT and CDR2 as FQNNGV. CDR3 sequence: CASSLVLVGHKTF. Written as DNA, the CDR3 is TGTGCCAGCAGCTTAGTTTTGGTGGGACACAAAACTTTC.

J is TRBJ2-5 and V is TRBV10-3, with a tentative D call TRBD2 (5 bases). Germline-derived CDR1 and CDR2 are ENHRY and SYGVKD. Trimming removed 3 bases from V and 12 bases from J, with 17 bases in between. The CDR3 sequence is 13 residues long. CDR3 residues: CAISDPKEVTEYF. The CDR3 nucleotides read TGTGCCATCAGTGACCCGAAGGAGGTAACCGAGTACTTC.

This clone was seen more than once but under ten times. The chain has TRBV11-2 and TRBJ2-3, with D uncertain. The CDR3 sequence is 16 residues long. V was cut by 1 base and J by 2 bases, with 13 bases left in between. CDR1 SGHAT and CDR2 FQNNGV come from the germline V gene. CDR3 in amino acids: CASSLALEDLTDTQYF. CDR3 in DNA: TGTGCCAGCAGCTTAGCCCTTGAGGACCTCACAGATACGCAGTATTTT.

There are many counts of this clone. J is TRBJ1-2 and V is TRBV5-1; 9 bases are a match to TRBD1. The CDR3 covers 12 residues. V gave up 8 bases and J gave up 7 bases; unmatched junction bases: 6. CDR1 and CDR2 from the germline V gene are SGHRS and YFSETQ. CDR3 nucleotide sequence: TGCGCCAGTAAACAGGGGGCGGGTGGCTACACCTTC. This codes for CASKQGAGGYTF.

The V gene is TRBV7-9, the J gene TRBJ2-2; D not resolved. The CDR3 extends over 13 amino acids. V was clipped by 7 bases and J by 2 bases, with 8 bases between them. Germline V gene sequence: CDR1 SEHNR, CDR2 FQNEAQ (reference sequence). The CDR3 DNA reads as TGTGCCAGCAAAGAGATAAACACCGGGGAGCTGTTTTTT. Translation gives CASKEINTGELFF.

This clone was counted only a few times. The rearrangement joins TRBV18 to TRBJ2-5; D is undetermined. The J call is uncertain, as TRBJ2-7 better fits the DNA end. The V gene's germline CDR1 is KGHSH and CDR2 LQKENI. CDR3 length: 12 amino acids. The CDR3 DNA reads as TGTGCCAGCTCACCTGACGCCTACGAGCAGTACTTC. Its translation is CASSPDAYEQYF.

The chain is built from TRBV4-2 and TRBJ1-4; D possibly corresponds to TRBD1 (5 bases). Germline V lookup: CDR1 LGHNA, CDR2 YNFKEQ. CDR3 length: 15 residues. V lost 0 bases, J lost 5 bases, and 10 bases lay in between. DNA for the CDR3: TGTGCCAGCAGCCAAGACGGGGCAGAAAATGAAAAACTGTTTTTT. Its protein is CASSQDGAENEKLFF.